Reported below is one T cell receptor beta chain. This specimen belongs to a study of blood T cell repertoires in COVID-19. Study in general: Acute and convalescent COVID-19 specimens originated in the United States, Italy and Spain. In each case, the material was cDNA or gDNA derived from T cells, B-cell-depleted T cells, or PBMCs.

Original methodology: Amplification from reference gene primers served as the basis for estimated nucleated cell counts. Some clones are missing from TCRdb's copy, which holds only in-frame ones; the method was immunoSEQ multiplex PCR. The DNA gave D and trimming, while V, J and clone size come from that table. This table holds roughly 16,000 clones, about 86% found once. Germline CDR1 is SGHRS and CDR2 is YFSETQ. CDR3 length: 14 residues. The V gene lost 1 base and the J gene lost 2 bases, with 4 bases spanning the gap. This receptor was taken from a human donor in a cohort sampled during active COVID-19. This sequence joins TRBV5-1 and TRBJ2-6; D gene uncertain. Sequencing was done on a sample of peripheral blood. CDR3 residues: CASSLHTGANVLTF. The CDR3 DNA reads as TGCGCCAGCAGCTTGCACACTGGGGCCAACGTCCTGACTTTC. Full variable domain (outside the CDR3, taken from reference TRBV5-1 and TRBJ2-6): KAGVTQTPRYLIKTRGQQVTLSCSPISGHRSVSWYQQTPGQGLQFLFEYFSETQRNKGNFPGRFSGRQFSNSRSEMNVSTLELGDSALYLCASSLHTGANVLTFGAGSRLTVL.